This paragraph reports one TCR beta chain. The CDR3 end is not reached by the read, which stops 3 residues before it; the germline J gene fills it in. These data are taken from a study of T cells in women clearing cervical HPV infection. Sequencing used immunoSEQ multiplex PCR; TCRdb keeps in-frame clones, though not all of them. The table for this sample gives 25,000 to 40,000 clones. Germline-derived CDR1 and CDR2 are LNHDA and SQIVND (reference sequence). This CDR3 spans 13 amino acids. The chain combines TRBV19 with TRBJ2-2, with a tentative D call TRBD1 (6 bases). This clonotype was obtained from a woman aged 18 to 75 with a cervical HPV16 infection that either progressed to CIN3+ or cleared (not recorded which). The sample consisted of blood buffy coat. The CDR3 sequence is CATSQGSNEKLFF. The covered CDR3 bases are TGTGCCACCTCACAGGGAAGCAATGAAAAG.